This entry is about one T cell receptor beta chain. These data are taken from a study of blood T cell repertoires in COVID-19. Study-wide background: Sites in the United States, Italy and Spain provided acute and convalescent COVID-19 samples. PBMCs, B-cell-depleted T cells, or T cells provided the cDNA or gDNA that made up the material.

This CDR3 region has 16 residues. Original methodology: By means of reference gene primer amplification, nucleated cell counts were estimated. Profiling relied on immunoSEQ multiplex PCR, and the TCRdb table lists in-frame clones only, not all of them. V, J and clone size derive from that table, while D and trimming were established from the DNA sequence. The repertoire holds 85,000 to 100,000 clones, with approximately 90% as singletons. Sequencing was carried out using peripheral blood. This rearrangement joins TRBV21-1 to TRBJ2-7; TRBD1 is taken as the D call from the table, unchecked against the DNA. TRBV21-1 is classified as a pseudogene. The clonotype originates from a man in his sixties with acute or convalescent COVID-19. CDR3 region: CASSKVKGFSSYEQYV. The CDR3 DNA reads TGTGCCAGCAGCAAAGTTAAGGGGTTCAGCTCCTACGAGCAGTACGTC.